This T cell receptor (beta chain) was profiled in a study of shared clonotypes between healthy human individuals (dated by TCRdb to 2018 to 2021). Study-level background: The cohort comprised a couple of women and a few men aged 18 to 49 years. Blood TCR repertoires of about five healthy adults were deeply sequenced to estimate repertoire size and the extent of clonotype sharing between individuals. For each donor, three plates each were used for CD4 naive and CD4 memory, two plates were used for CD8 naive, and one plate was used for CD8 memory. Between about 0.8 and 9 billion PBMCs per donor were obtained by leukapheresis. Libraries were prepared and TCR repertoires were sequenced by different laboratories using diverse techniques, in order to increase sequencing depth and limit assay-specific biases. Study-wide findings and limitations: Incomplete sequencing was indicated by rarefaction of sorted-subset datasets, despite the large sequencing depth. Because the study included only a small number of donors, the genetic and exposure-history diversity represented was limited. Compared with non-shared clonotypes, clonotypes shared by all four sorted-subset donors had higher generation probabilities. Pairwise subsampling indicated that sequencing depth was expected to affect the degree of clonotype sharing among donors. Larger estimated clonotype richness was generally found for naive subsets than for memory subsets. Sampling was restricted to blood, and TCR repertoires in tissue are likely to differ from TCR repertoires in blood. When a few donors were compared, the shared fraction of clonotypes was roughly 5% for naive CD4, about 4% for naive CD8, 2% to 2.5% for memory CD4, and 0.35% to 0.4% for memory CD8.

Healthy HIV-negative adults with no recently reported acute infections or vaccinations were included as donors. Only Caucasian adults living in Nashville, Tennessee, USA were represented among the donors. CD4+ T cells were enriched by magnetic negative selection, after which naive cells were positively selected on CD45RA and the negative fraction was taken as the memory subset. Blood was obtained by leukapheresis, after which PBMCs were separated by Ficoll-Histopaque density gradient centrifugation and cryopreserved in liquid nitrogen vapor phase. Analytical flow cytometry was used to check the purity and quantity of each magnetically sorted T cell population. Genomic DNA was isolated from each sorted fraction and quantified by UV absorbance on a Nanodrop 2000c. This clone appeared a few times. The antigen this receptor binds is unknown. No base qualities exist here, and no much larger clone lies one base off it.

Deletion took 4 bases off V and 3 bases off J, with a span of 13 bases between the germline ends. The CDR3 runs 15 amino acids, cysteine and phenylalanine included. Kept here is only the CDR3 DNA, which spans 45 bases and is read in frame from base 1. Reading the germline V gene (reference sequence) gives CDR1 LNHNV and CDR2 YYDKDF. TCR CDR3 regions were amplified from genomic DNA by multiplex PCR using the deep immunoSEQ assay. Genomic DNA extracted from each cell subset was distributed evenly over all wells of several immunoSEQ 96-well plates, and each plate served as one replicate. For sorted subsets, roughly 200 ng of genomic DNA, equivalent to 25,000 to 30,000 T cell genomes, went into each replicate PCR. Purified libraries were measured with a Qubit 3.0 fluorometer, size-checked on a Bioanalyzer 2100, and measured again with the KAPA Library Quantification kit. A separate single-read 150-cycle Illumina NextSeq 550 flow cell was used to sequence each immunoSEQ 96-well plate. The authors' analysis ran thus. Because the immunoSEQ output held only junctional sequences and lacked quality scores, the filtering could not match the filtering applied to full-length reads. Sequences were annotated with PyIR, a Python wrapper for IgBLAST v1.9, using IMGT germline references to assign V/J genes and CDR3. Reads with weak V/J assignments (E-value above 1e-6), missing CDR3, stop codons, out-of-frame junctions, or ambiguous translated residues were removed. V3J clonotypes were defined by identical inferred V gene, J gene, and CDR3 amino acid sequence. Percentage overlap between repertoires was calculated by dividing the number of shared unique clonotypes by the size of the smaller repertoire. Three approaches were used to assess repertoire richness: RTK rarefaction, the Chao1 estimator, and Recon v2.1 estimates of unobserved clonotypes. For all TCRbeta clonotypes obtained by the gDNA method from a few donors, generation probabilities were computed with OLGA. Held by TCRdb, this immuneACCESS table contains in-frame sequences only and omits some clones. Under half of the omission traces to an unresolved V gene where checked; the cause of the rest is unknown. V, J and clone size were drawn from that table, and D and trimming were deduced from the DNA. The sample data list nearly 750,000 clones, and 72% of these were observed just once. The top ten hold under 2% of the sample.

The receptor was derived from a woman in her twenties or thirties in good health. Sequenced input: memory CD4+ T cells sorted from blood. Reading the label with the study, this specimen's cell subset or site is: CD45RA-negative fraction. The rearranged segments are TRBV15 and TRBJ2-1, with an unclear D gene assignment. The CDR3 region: CATSNRALGYNEQFF. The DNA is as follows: TGTGCCACCAGCAACCGGGCTCTGGGCTACAATGAGCAGTTCTTC.